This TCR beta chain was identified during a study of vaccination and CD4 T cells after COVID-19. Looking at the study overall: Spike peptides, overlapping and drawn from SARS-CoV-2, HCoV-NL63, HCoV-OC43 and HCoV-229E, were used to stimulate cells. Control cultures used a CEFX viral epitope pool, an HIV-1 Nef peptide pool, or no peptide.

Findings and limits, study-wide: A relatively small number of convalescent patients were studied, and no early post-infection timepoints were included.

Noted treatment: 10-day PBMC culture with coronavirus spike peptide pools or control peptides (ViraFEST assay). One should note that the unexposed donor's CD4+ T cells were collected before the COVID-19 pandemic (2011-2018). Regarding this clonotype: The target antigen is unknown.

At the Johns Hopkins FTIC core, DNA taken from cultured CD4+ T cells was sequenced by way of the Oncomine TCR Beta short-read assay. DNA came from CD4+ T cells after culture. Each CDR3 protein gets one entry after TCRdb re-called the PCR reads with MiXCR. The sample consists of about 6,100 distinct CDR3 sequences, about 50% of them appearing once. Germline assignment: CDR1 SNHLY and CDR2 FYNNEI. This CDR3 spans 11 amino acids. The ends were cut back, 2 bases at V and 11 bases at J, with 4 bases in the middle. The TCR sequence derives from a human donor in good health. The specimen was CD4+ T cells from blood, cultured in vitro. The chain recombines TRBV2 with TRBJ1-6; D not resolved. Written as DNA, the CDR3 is TGTGCCAGCAGTGAATTGGCACCCCTCCACTTT. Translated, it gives CASSELAPLHF.